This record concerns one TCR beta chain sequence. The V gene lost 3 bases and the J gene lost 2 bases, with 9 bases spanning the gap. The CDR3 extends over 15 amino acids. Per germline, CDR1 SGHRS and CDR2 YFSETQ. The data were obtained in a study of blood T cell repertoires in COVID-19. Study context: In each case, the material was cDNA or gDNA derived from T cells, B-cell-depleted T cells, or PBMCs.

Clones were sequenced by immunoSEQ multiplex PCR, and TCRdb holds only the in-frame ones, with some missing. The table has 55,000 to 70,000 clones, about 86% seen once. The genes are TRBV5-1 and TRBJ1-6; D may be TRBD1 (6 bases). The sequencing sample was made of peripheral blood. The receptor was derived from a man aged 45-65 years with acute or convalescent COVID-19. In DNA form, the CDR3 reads TGCGCCAGCAGCTCGGACAGCCCCTATAATTCACCCCTCCACTTT. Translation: CASSSDSPYNSPLHF.